The present T cell receptor beta chain was sequenced within a study of identical twins. Trimming cost V 1 base and J 10 bases; bases outside gene matches: 6. The CDR3 totals 14 residues. Per germline, CDR1 DFQATT and CDR2 SNEGSKA (reference sequence). A single record per CDR3 protein comes from TCRdb applying MiXCR to the 5' RACE reads. This sample has roughly 540,000 distinct CDR3 sequences, with about 20% found just once. This same sample was also part of a study on T cells expressing NK-cell markers.

This clonotype was obtained from a young woman in good health. The sample taken for sequencing was CD4+ T cells sorted from blood. The chain combines TRBV20-1 with TRBJ2-1; 11 nucleotides align to TRBD2. This CDR3 reads CSARGLAGPGEQFF. The DNA of the CDR3 is TGCAGTGCTAGAGGACTAGCGGGGCCGGGGGAGCAGTTCTTC.